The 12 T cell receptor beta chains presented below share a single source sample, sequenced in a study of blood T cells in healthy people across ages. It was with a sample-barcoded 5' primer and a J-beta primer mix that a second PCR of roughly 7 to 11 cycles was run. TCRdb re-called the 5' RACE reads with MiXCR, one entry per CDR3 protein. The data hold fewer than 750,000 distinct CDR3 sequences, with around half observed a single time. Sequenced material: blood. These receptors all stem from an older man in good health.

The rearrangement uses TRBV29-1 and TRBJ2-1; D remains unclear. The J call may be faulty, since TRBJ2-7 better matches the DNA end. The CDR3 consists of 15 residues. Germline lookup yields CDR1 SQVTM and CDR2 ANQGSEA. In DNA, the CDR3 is TGCAGCGCCACTCGGGCTGGACCTACCTACAATGAGCAGTACTTC. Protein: CSATRAGPTYNEQYF.

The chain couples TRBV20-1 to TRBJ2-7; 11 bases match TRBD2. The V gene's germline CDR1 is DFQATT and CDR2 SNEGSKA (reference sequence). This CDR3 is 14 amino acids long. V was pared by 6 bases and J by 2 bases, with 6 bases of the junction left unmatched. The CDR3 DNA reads TGCAGTGCCAAGGGGACTAGCGGAACCTACGAGCAGTACTTC. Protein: CSAKGTSGTYEQYF.

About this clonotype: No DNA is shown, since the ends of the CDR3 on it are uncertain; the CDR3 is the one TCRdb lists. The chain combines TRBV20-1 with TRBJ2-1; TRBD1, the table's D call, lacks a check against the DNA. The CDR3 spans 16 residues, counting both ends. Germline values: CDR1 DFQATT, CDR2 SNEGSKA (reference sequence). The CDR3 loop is CSARVGTGTKYNERFF.

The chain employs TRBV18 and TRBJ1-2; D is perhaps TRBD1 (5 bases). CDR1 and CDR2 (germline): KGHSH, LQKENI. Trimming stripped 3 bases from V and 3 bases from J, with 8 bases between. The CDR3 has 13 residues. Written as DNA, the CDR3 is TGTGCCAGCTCACCGACAGAAGACTATGGCTACACCTTC. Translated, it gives CASSPTEDYGYTF.

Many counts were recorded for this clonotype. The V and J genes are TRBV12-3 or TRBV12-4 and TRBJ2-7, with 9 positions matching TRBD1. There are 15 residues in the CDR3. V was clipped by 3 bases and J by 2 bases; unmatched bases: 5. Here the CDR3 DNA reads TGTGCCAGCAGTTTTGAGGGACAGGGCGCCTACGAGCAGTACTTC. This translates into CASSFEGQGAYEQYF.

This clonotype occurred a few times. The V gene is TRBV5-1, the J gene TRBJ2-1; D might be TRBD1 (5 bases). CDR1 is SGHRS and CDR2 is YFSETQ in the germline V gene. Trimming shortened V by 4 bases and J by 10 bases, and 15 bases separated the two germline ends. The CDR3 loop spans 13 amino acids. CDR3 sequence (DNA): TGCGCCAGCAGCATCCCTGGGCAGGGCGAGCAGTTCTTC. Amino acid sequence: CASSIPGQGEQFF.

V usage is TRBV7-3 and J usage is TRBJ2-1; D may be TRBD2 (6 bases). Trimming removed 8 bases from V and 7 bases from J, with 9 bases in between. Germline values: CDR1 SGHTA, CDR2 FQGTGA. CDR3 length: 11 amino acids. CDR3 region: CASPGTNEQFF. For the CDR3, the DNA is TGTGCCAGCCCCGGGACTAATGAGCAGTTCTTC. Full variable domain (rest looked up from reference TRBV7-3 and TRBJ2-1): GAGVSQTPSNKVTEKGKYVELRCDPISGHTALYWYRQSLGQGPEFLIYFQGTGAADDSGLPNDRFFAVRPEGSVSTLKIQRTERGDSAVYLCASPGTNEQFFGPGTRLTVL.

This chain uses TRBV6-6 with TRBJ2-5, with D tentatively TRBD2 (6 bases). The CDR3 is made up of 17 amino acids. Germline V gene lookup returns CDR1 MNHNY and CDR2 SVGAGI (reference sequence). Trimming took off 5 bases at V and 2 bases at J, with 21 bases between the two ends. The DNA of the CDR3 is TGTGCCAGCAGTCAGCTACGAGGACTAACGCCACAAGAGACCCAGTACTTC. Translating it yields CASSQLRGLTPQETQYF.

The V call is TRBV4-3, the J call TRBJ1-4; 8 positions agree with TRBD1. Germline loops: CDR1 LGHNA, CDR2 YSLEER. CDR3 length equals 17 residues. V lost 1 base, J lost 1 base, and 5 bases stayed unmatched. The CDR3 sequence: CASSQVLGQGTNEKLFF. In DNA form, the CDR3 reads TGCGCCAGCAGCCAAGTCCTAGGACAGGGAACTAATGAAAAACTGTTTTTT.

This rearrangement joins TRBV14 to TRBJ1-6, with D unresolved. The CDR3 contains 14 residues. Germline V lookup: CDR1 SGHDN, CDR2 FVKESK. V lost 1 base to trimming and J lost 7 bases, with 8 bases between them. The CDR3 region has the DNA TGTGCCAGCAGCCAAGTCTACCAGAATTCACCCCTCCACTTT. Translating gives CASSQVYQNSPLHF.

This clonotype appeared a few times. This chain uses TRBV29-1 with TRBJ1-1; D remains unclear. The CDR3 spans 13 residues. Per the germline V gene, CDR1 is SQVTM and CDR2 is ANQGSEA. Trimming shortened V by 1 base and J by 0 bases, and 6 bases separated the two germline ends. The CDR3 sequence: CSVEGNLNTEAFF. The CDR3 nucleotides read TGCAGCGTTGAAGGTAACTTGAACACTGAAGCTTTCTTT.

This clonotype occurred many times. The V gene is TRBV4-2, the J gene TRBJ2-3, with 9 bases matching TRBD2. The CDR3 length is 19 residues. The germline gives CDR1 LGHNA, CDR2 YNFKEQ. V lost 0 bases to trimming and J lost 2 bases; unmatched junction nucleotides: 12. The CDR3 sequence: CASSQDVIAGVITTDTQYF. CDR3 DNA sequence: TGTGCCAGCAGCCAAGATGTGATAGCGGGAGTGATCACCACAGATACGCAGTATTTT.